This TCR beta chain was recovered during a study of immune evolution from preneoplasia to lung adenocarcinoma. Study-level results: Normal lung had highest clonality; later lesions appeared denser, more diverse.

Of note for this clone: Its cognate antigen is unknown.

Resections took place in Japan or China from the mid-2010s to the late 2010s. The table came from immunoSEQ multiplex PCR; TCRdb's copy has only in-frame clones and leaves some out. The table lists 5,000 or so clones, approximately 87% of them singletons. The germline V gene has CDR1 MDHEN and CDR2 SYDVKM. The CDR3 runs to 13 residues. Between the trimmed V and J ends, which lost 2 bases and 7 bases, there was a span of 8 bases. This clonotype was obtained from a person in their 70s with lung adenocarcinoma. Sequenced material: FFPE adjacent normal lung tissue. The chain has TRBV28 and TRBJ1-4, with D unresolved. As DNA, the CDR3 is TGTGCCAGCAGTTTACGCCGTGGTGAAAAACTGTTTTTT. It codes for CASSLRRGEKLFF.